These T cell receptor beta chains were read from a single sample in a study of shared clonotypes between healthy human individuals. The repertoire was sequenced with immunoSEQ multiplex PCR; TCRdb's copy has only in-frame clones and lacks some. This table has approximately 2.5 million clones, approximately 94% appearing once. Sequencing used naive CD4+ T cells sorted from blood. Receptors were obtained from a man aged 18 to 29 in good health. CDR3s include the opening cysteine and the closing phenylalanine or tryptophan. Fields, in order: D gene, J gene, clone size, V gene, CDR3 protein, CDR3 DNA. The D gene is left open where the match is weak. Size is stated for part of the rows, as once, few or many counts, or as a class when the clone is expanded.

TRBD2 | TRBJ2-7 | . | TRBV7-2 | CASSLVSARGVSEQYF | TGTGCCAGCAGCTTAGTATCCGCCCGGGGGGTGAGCGAGCAGTACTTC
. | TRBJ2-5 | . | TRBV6-4 | CASSPHGGRETQYF | TGTGCCAGCAGCCCCCATGGAGGGAGGGAGACCCAGTACTTC
. | TRBJ2-1 | . | TRBV6-5 | CASSYSAGWNEQFF | TGTGCCAGCAGTTACTCAGCAGGGTGGAATGAGCAGTTCTTC
TRBD2 | TRBJ2-7 | . | TRBV7-2 | CASSLFFSGRSYEQYF | TGTGCCAGCAGCTTATTTTTTAGCGGGAGATCCTACGAGCAGTACTTC
TRBD2 | TRBJ2-3 | once | TRBV5-1 | CASSPGTNTDTQYF | TGCGCCAGCAGCCCCGGGACTAACACAGATACGCAGTATTTT
TRBD2 | TRBJ2-5 | . | TRBV5-4 | CASTTLAGGPGYQETQYF | TGTGCCAGCACCACACTAGCGGGGGGGCCAGGGTACCAAGAGACCCAGTACTTC
. | TRBJ1-2 | . | TRBV14 | CASSQNSMEYGYTF | TGTGCCAGCAGCCAAAACAGTATGGAGTATGGCTACACCTTC
. | TRBJ2-1 | . | TRBV11-2 | CASSSVSTPSEQFF | TGTGCCAGCAGTTCGGTCAGTACACCGAGTGAGCAGTTCTTC
. | TRBJ2-2 | . | TRBV7-2 | CASSLGGNTGELFF | TGTGCCAGCAGCTTAGGGGGCAACACCGGGGAGCTGTTTTTT
. | TRBJ2-3 | . | TRBV5-1 | CASTQSGGSTDTQYF | TGCGCCAGCACCCAATCGGGTGGGAGCACAGATACGCAGTATTTT
. | TRBJ2-1 | . | TRBV10-3 | CAIRSVIGDNEQFF | TGTGCCATCAGAAGTGTTATAGGGGACAATGAGCAGTTCTTC
. | TRBJ2-1 | . | TRBV5-1 | CASSLEGGYNNEQFF | TGCGCCAGCAGCTTGGAAGGGGGGTACAACAATGAGCAGTTCTTC
TRBD2 | TRBJ2-5 | . | TRBV6-1 | CASSETAGVRETQYF | TGTGCCAGCAGTGAGACAGCGGGGGTAAGAGAGACCCAGTACTTC
. | TRBJ1-2 | . | TRBV7-2 | CASSAPRQGPNYGYTF | TGTGCCAGCAGCGCCCCCCGGCAGGGCCCCAACTATGGCTACACCTTC
. | TRBJ2-1 | . | TRBV4-2 | CASSQDPDNEQFF | TGTGCCAGCAGCCAAGATCCAGATAATGAGCAGTTCTTC
. | TRBJ2-7 | . | TRBV28 | CASSFWEVGYEQYF | TGTGCCAGCAGTTTCTGGGAAGTAGGCTACGAGCAGTACTTC
TRBD1 | TRBJ1-3 | . | TRBV28 | CASSFHGTGIYSGNTIYF | TGTGCCAGCAGTTTCCATGGGACAGGGATTTACTCTGGAAACACCATATATTTT
. | TRBJ2-2 | once | TRBV18 | CASSPPVTTGELFF | TGTGCCAGCTCACCACCGGTGACGACCGGGGAGCTGTTTTTT
. | TRBJ1-5 | . | TRBV6-5 | CASSYGGRGNQPQHF | TGTGCCAGCAGTTACGGGGGCAGGGGTAATCAGCCCCAGCATTTT
TRBD2 | TRBJ2-4 | . | TRBV6-1 | CASSDAGALRKNIQYF | TGTGCCAGCAGTGACGCGGGAGCCCTAAGAAAAAACATTCAGTACTTC
. | TRBJ2-7 | . | TRBV28 | CASSLAATGTYEQYF | TGTGCCAGCAGTTTAGCGGCAACCGGAACCTACGAGCAGTACTTC
. | TRBJ1-5 | once | TRBV6-5 | CASRKGQNQPQHF | TGTGCCAGCAGAAAAGGACAGAATCAGCCCCAGCATTTT
. | TRBJ2-1 | . | TRBV27 | CASSLSGYEVSYNEQFF | TGTGCCAGCAGTTTAAGCGGGTACGAGGTCTCCTACAATGAGCAGTTCTTC
. | TRBJ2-1 | . | TRBV5-1 | CASTEGDNEQFF | TGCGCCAGCACAGAAGGGGACAATGAGCAGTTCTTC
. | TRBJ2-1 | . | TRBV20-1 | CSAGANNEQFF | TGCAGTGCGGGGGCGAACAATGAGCAGTTCTTC
TRBD1 | TRBJ1-2 | once | TRBV7-2 | CASRWDRGSYGYTF | TGTGCCAGCCGGTGGGACAGGGGAAGCTATGGCTACACCTTC
. | TRBJ2-7 | . | TRBV7-8 | CASSPWTRNEQYF | TGTGCCAGCAGCCCATGGACACGAAACGAGCAGTACTTC
TRBD2 | TRBJ2-3 | . | TRBV28 | CASSLSGRSTDTQYF | TGTGCCAGCAGTTTATCCGGGAGGAGCACAGATACGCAGTATTTT
. | TRBJ2-1 | . | TRBV7-9 | CASSADPGHTGFF | TGTGCCAGCAGCGCCGATCCGGGACACACGGGGTTCTTC
TRBD2 | TRBJ2-7 | . | TRBV18 | CASSPPGLAGADEQYF | TGTGCCAGCTCACCACCGGGACTAGCGGGAGCGGACGAGCAGTACTTC
. | TRBJ1-1 | . | TRBV6-1 | CASKFPPNTEAFF | TGTGCCAGCAAGTTTCCGCCTAACACTGAAGCTTTCTTT
. | TRBJ2-7 | . | TRBV5-1 | CASSLEGSVDEQYF | TGCGCCAGCAGCTTGGAGGGGTCGGTCGACGAGCAGTACTTC
TRBD1 | TRBJ2-2 | few | TRBV5-4 | CASSEDRAFPGELFF | TGTGCCAGCAGCGAAGACAGGGCATTCCCCGGGGAGCTGTTTTTT
. | TRBJ1-6 | . | TRBV10-3 | CAISDGRGSSPLHF | TGTGCCATCAGTGATGGGAGGGGGAGTTCACCCCTCCACTTT
. | TRBJ1-1 | . | TRBV18 | CASSIRDPSGNTEAFF | TGTGCCAGCTCAATCCGGGATCCCTCGGGGAACACTGAAGCTTTCTTT
. | TRBJ2-3 | . | TRBV7-2 | CASSARRTDTQYF | TGTGCCAGTTCAGCGCGTCGCACAGATACGCAGTATTTT
. | TRBJ2-5 | . | TRBV5-1 | CASGQLEETQYF | TGCGCCAGCGGACAGCTGGAAGAGACCCAGTACTTC
TRBD1 | TRBJ1-4 | . | TRBV5-1 | CASSPGQGHEKLFF | TGCGCCAGCAGCCCGGGACAGGGACATGAAAAACTGTTTTTT
. | TRBJ1-5 | . | TRBV4-3 | CASSQVPGSNQPQHF | TGCGCCAGCAGCCAAGTTCCAGGGAGTAATCAGCCCCAGCATTTT
TRBD1 | TRBJ1-2 | . | TRBV5-1 | CASSRDSNYGYTF | TGCGCCAGCAGCCGGGACAGTAACTATGGCTACACCTTC
. | TRBJ1-6 | . | TRBV4-3 | CASSQESYSPLHF | TGCGCCAGCAGCCAAGAATCATATTCACCCCTCCACTTT
. | TRBJ2-4 | . | TRBV5-1 | CASSSFGGPENIQYF | TGCGCCAGCAGCTCGTTCGGGGGGCCCGAAAACATTCAGTACTTC
. | TRBJ1-5 | . | TRBV15 | CATSRKTGDDQPQHF | TGTGCCACCAGCAGGAAGACCGGGGACGATCAGCCCCAGCATTTT
. | TRBJ1-2 | . | TRBV19 | CASSMTGTGGYTF | TGTGCCAGTAGTATGACGGGGACCGGTGGCTACACCTTC
TRBD1 | TRBJ2-3 | . | TRBV7-2 | CASRKSRDRELRTDTQYF | TGTGCCAGCAGGAAGTCCCGGGACAGGGAATTACGCACAGATACGCAGTATTTT
. | TRBJ1-1 | . | TRBV30 | CAWSAYPRKRNTEAFF | TGTGCCTGGAGTGCATATCCGCGGAAGAGAAACACTGAAGCTTTCTTT
. | TRBJ2-1 | . | TRBV4-1 | CASSQLDRNNEQFF | TGCGCCAGCAGCCAACTGGACCGTAACAATGAGCAGTTCTTC
. | TRBJ2-1 | . | TRBV6-5 | CASSYLAGSYNEQFF | TGTGCCAGCAGTTACTTGGCAGGATCCTACAATGAGCAGTTCTTC
. | TRBJ2-2 | . | TRBV11-2 | CASSLQVSGELFF | TGTGCCAGCAGCTTACAGGTATCCGGGGAGCTGTTTTTT
. | TRBJ1-6 | . | TRBV6-1 | CASSAPASKYNSPLHF | TGTGCCAGCAGTGCGCCAGCATCTAAGTATAATTCACCCCTCCACTTT